The present entry profiles one T cell receptor beta chain with its context. This sample was taken from a study of T cell responses to AZD1222 COVID-19 vaccine. Trimming removed 10 bases at V and 4 bases at J, with 16 bases between. Germline CDR1 MNHEY, CDR2 SMNVEV (reference sequence). This CDR3 has 13 amino acids. Sequencing used immunoSEQ multiplex PCR; TCRdb keeps in-frame clones, though not all of them. The table has over 110,000 clones, under 95% seen once; the top ten hold 4.5% to 5.5%. The specimen was peripheral blood, collected on day 0 of AZD1222 vaccination. The chain recombines TRBV27 with TRBJ1-2; no definite D call. The receptor was derived from an adult in good health. CDR3 amino acids: CATRQGFGYGYTF. For the CDR3, the DNA is TGTGCCACCCGCCAAGGGTTCGGCTATGGCTACACCTTC.